The rows below give T cell receptor beta chains drawn from one sample of a study of T-cell reconstitution after alpha-beta-depleted transplantation in children. TCRdb re-derived calls from the PCR reads in MiXCR, one entry per CDR3 protein. The sample carries 440,000 or so distinct CDR3 sequences, 9.5% to 13% recorded once. Source: PBMCs from the stem cell graft donor, taken from the stem cell graft. These receptors were collected from a human donor who donated a stem cell graft to a child with acute myeloid leukemia. CDR3s include the opening cysteine and the closing phenylalanine or tryptophan. A D gene is named only where the DNA matches it firmly. Size is stated for part of the rows, as once, few or many counts, or as a class when the clone is expanded.

clone_size j_call v_call d_call cdr3_aa cdr3_nt
NA TRBJ2-6 TRBV20-1 NA CCARDRKNSGANVLTF TGCTGTGCTAGAGATCGGAAGAACTCTGGGGCCAACGTCCTGACTTTC
few TRBJ2-7 TRBV10-3 TRBD2 CAISEPGLAGSKYPYEQYF TGTGCCATCAGTGAACCGGGACTAGCGGGATCGAAGTACCCCTACGAGCAGTACTTC
NA TRBJ2-1 TRBV2 TRBD2 CASSFRLAGGEGSYNEQFF TGTGCCAGCAGTTTCCGACTAGCGGGAGGGGAGGGGTCCTACAATGAGCAGTTCTTC
few TRBJ2-1 TRBV14 TRBD1 CASSRDRVINEQFF TGTGCCAGCAGCCGGGACAGGGTCATCAATGAGCAGTTCTTC
few TRBJ1-4 TRBV4-1 NA CASSQFSGTLNEKLFF TGCGCCAGCAGCCAATTTTCAGGAACCCTTAATGAAAAACTGTTTTTT
few TRBJ2-1 TRBV5-5 TRBD1 CASSSRQGNSYNEQFF TGTGCCAGCAGCTCCAGACAGGGGAACTCCTACAATGAGCAGTTCTTC
NA TRBJ2-3 TRBV11-2 NA CASSPNLATDTQYF TGTGCCAGCAGCCCCAACTTAGCGACAGATACGCAGTATTTT
NA TRBJ2-5 TRBV7-9 TRBD1 CASSIQTGIFETQYF TGTGCCAGCAGTATACAGACAGGGATATTCGAGACCCAGTACTTC
few TRBJ2-1 TRBV12-5 NA CASGSRRAEYNEQFF TGTGCTAGTGGTTCAAGGAGGGCCGAATACAATGAGCAGTTCTTC
few TRBJ1-2 TRBV12-3/TRBV12-4 TRBD1 CASVKGQGATYGYTF TGTGCCAGCGTTAAGGGACAGGGGGCGACCTATGGCTACACCTTC
few TRBJ2-1 TRBV11-2 NA CASSLAGDSYNEQFF TGTGCCAGCAGCTTAGCGGGGGACTCCTACAATGAGCAGTTCTTC
once TRBJ2-2 TRBV6-1 TRBD2 CATQPLAGGTGELFF TGTGCCACCCAACCACTAGCGGGAGGTACCGGGGAGCTGTTTTTT
NA TRBJ1-5 TRBV12-3/TRBV12-4 NA CASSLRDISNQPQHF TGTGCCAGCAGTTTAAGGGACATCAGCAATCAGCCCCAGCATTTT
few TRBJ2-1 TRBV5-6 TRBD1 CASSLAGASTGAQYNEQFF TGTGCCAGCAGCTTGGCCGGGGCGTCGACAGGGGCCCAATACAATGAGCAGTTCTTC
few TRBJ2-3 TRBV6-5 NA CASSYSGVTDTQYF TGTGCCAGCAGTTACTCAGGGGTCACAGATACGCAGTATTTT
few TRBJ2-7 TRBV30 TRBD1 CAGHTGGEQYF TGTGCCGGGCACACAGGGGGCGAGCAGTACTTC
few TRBJ2-5 TRBV7-9 TRBD2 CASSVGTSQETQYF TGTGCCAGCAGCGTGGGGACTAGCCAAGAGACCCAGTACTTC
few TRBJ2-2 TRBV15 NA CATSRSHRINTGELFF TGTGCCACCAGCAGATCCCACCGAATAAACACCGGGGAGCTGTTTTTT
few TRBJ1-5 TRBV12-3/TRBV12-4 NA CASSLRVGDGGNQPQHF TGTGCCAGCAGTTTAAGAGTGGGGGATGGTGGCAATCAGCCCCAGCATTTT
few TRBJ2-5 TRBV12-3/TRBV12-4 NA CASSIRVQETQYF TGTGCCAGCAGTATCAGGGTTCAAGAGACCCAGTACTTC
NA TRBJ2-5 TRBV20-1 NA CSASSPLLGETQYF TGCAGTGCTAGTTCCCCCCTCCTCGGCGAGACCCAGTACTTC
NA TRBJ1-2 TRBV5-1 NA CASSYRTNYGYTF TGCGCCAGCAGCTACAGAACCAACTATGGCTACACCTTC
many TRBJ2-7 TRBV29-1 NA CSVTGTLGSYEQYF TGCAGCGTTACCGGGACCCTCGGGTCCTACGAGCAGTACTTC
many TRBJ2-3 TRBV29-1 NA CSVSEGTDTQYF TGCAGCGTTTCGGAGGGGACAGATACGCAGTATTTT
many TRBJ2-5 TRBV6-5 NA CASRRTPKETQYF TGTGCCAGCAGGAGGACACCAAAAGAGACCCAGTACTTC
few TRBJ2-2 TRBV20-1 TRBD2 CSARASGRTNTGELFF TGCAGTGCTAGAGCAAGCGGGAGGACGAACACCGGGGAGCTGTTTTTT
NA TRBJ2-7 TRBV29-1 NA CSVVDTGEQYF TGCAGCGTAGTAGACACTGGCGAGCAGTACTTC
NA TRBJ2-6 TRBV4-2 NA CAIGPGLLCGANVLTF TGTGCCATCGGCCCCGGGCTCCTCTGCGGGGCCAACGTCCTGACTTTC
NA TRBJ2-1 TRBV29-1 TRBD2 CSATSGTSGSSYNEQFF TGCAGCGCGACCAGTGGGACTAGCGGGAGCTCCTACAATGAGCAGTTCTTC
NA TRBJ2-1 TRBV7-4 NA CASSLMGEYNEQFF TGTGCCAGCAGCTTAATGGGGGAATACAATGAGCAGTTCTTC
NA TRBJ1-1 TRBV12-3/TRBV12-4 NA CASRPPTAGNTEAFF TGTGCCAGCAGACCCCCGACGGCAGGGAACACTGAAGCTTTCTTT
NA TRBJ2-1 TRBV5-1 NA CASSWVAGSVVDEQFF TGCGCCAGCAGCTGGGTTGCGGGAAGCGTCGTCGATGAGCAGTTCTTC
few TRBJ1-2 TRBV7-2 NA CASSSTRSNYGYTF TGTGCCAGCAGCTCCACGAGGTCGAACTATGGCTACACCTTC
many TRBJ2-6 TRBV6-2/TRBV6-3 NA CASSLRDPSSGANVLTF TGTGCCAGCAGTCTCCGGGACCCCAGCTCTGGGGCCAACGTCCTGACTTTC
many TRBJ2-5 TRBV29-1 NA CSVDPGGETQYF TGCAGCGTTGATCCAGGAGGGGAGACCCAGTACTTC
NA TRBJ2-7 TRBV3-1 TRBD2 CATSPGLAGAFEQYF TGTGCCACCTCCCCTGGACTAGCGGGCGCCTTCGAGCAGTACTTC
NA TRBJ2-2 TRBV6-5 TRBD2 CASSYSASGINTGELFF TGTGCCAGCAGTTACTCGGCTAGCGGGATCAACACCGGGGAGCTGTTTTTT
few TRBJ2-4 TRBV9 NA CASSVAPGSKNIQYF TGTGCCAGCAGCGTAGCCCCAGGGAGCAAAAACATTCAGTACTTC
few TRBJ1-5 TRBV12-3/TRBV12-4 NA CASSPSDKDQPQHF TGTGCCAGCAGTCCCTCGGACAAGGATCAGCCCCAGCATTTT
few TRBJ2-3 TRBV29-1 TRBD2 CSTGLAGETDTQYF TGCAGCACGGGACTAGCGGGAGAGACAGATACGCAGTATTTT
NA TRBJ1-1 TRBV3-1 NA CASSQEPFQVPIGLGVSEAFF TGTGCCAGCAGCCAAGAACCGTTTCAGGTACCGATAGGGCTCGGGGTGAGTGAAGCTTTCTTT
few TRBJ2-5 TRBV3-1 NA CATLGGETQYF TGTGCCACCCTAGGGGGAGAGACCCAGTACTTC
few TRBJ1-1 TRBV20-1 NA CSARGLWGAGGTEAFF TGCAGTGCTAGAGGGCTGTGGGGGGCCGGCGGAACTGAAGCTTTCTTT
NA TRBJ1-2 TRBV29-1 TRBD1 CSVEEYGTGGIGYTF TGCAGCGTTGAAGAGTACGGGACAGGGGGCATTGGCTACACCTTC
NA TRBJ2-1 TRBV20-1 TRBD2 CSAFLAGGDNEQFF TGCAGTGCGTTTCTAGCGGGGGGAGACAATGAGCAGTTCTTC
few TRBJ2-3 TRBV4-1 TRBD2 CASSQRAGGTTDTQYF TGCGCCAGCAGCCAGAGAGCGGGGGGTACGACAGATACGCAGTATTTT
NA TRBJ1-1 TRBV7-2 NA CASSLVPTANTEAFF TGTGCCAGCAGCTTAGTTCCTACCGCGAACACTGAAGCTTTCTTT
NA TRBJ2-3 TRBV24-1 NA CATSDLLGFSGIASPGGPTDTQYF TGTGCCACCAGTGATTTGCTGGGTTTTTCCGGAATAGCCTCTCCAGGAGGGCCCACAGATACGCAGTATTTT
few TRBJ2-5 TRBV11-2 NA CASSLTRPQETQYF TGTGCCAGCAGCTTAACCAGACCCCAAGAGACCCAGTACTTC
NA TRBJ2-2 TRBV4-1 NA CASSQGVSGGGGELFF TGCGCCAGCAGCCAAGGAGTTAGCGGAGGGGGCGGGGAGCTGTTTTTT
many TRBJ2-1 TRBV29-1 TRBD2 CSVDRLAGYEQFF TGCAGCGTTGATCGTCTAGCGGGGTATGAGCAGTTCTTC
few TRBJ1-3 TRBV30 NA CASTGYSGNTIYF TGTGCCTCAACAGGTTACTCTGGAAACACCATATATTTT
many TRBJ2-1 TRBV5-6 NA CASSLGWEQFF TGTGCCAGCAGCTTGGGTTGGGAGCAGTTCTTC
few TRBJ2-1 TRBV20-1 TRBD2 CSARGTSGTSSYNEQFF TGCAGTGCTAGAGGGACTAGCGGGACGAGCTCCTACAATGAGCAGTTCTTC
NA TRBJ2-1 TRBV2 NA CASSELVRGNEQFF TGTGCCAGCAGTGAACTCGTTCGGGGGAATGAGCAGTTCTTC
NA TRBJ2-1 TRBV7-8 TRBD2 CASSSRLAGGSYNEQFF TGTGCCAGCAGCTCCAGACTAGCGGGGGGGTCCTACAATGAGCAGTTCTTC